One sample yielded the 25 T cell receptor beta chains listed below, sequenced in a study of identical twins (dated by TCRdb to about 2016). Library creation used 5' RACE. TCRdb records Illumina HiSeq 2000 as the sequencer. Using fastp at Q25 and MiXCR, TCRdb reprocessed the public reads and kept productive beta chains. Records with the same CDR3 protein are collapsed into one entry carrying the most frequent genes and DNA. The sample profile shows 500,000 or so distinct CDR3 sequences; 13% to 15% of them were found once. Approximately 1% of the sample is taken by the ten largest. The same sample was also studied in work on yellow fever vaccine responses in identical twins.

Sequencing was carried out using CD4+ T cells sorted from blood. Receptors originate from a woman aged 18-30 years in good health.

V is TRBV25-1 and J is TRBJ2-2; a weak D match, TRBD2 (5 bases). The germline gives CDR1 MGHDK, CDR2 SYGVNS. There are 17 residues in the CDR3. The V end was cut by 2 bases, the J end by 6 bases, with 19 bases between. The CDR3 DNA reads as TGTGCCAGCAGTGAAACCCCGGTCTTCGGGGTTCCCGGGGAGCTGTTTTTT. Encoded protein: CASSETPVFGVPGELFF. Based on the CDR3 plus reference TRBV25-1 and TRBJ2-2, the full variable domain is EADIYQTPRYLVIGTGKKITLECSQTMGHDKMYWYQQDPGMELHLIHYSYGVNSTEKGDLSSESTVSRIRTEHFPLTLESARPSHTSQYLCASSETPVFGVPGELFFGEGSRLTVL.

This sequence joins TRBV20-1 and TRBJ2-3, with 11 nucleotides matching TRBD2. V was clipped by 1 base and J by 4 bases; unmatched bases: 7. The CDR3 totals 16 residues. Germline CDR1 is DFQATT and CDR2 is SNEGSKA (reference sequence). CDR3 amino acids: CSARGPASGGPDTQYF. Here the CDR3 DNA reads TGCAGTGCTAGAGGTCCTGCTAGCGGGGGGCCAGATACGCAGTATTTT.

This clonotype was counted only a few times. V usage is TRBV9 and J usage is TRBJ2-2; a weak D match, TRBD2 (7 bases). Germline V gene data show CDR1 as SGDLS and CDR2 as YYNGEE. Trimming took 2 bases from V and 2 from J, leaving 13 bases between them. CDR3 size: 16 residues. The CDR3 nucleotides are TGTGCCAGCAGCGTTCGGGGGGCCGGAAACACCGGGGAGCTGTTTTTT. Amino acid sequence: CASSVRGAGNTGELFF.

The chain uses TRBV21-1 and TRBJ2-7; the table's D gene call, TRBD2, was not cross checked with the DNA. TRBV21-1 is labeled a pseudogene. The CDR3 is 14 amino acids. The CDR3 region has the DNA TGTGCCAGCAGCAACCTCGGACTAGCGAACGAGCAGTACTTC. Its protein is CASSNLGLANEQYF.

This clonotype has just a few counts. The CDR3: CASSYSRGGYGYTF. For the CDR3, the DNA is TGTGCCAGCAGTTACAGCCGGGGTGGCTATGGCTACACCTTC. The chain combines TRBV6-5 with TRBJ1-2; D is unclear. The V gene lost 2 bases and the J gene lost 4 bases, with 11 bases spanning the gap. The CDR3 is 14 residues long. Germline V gene sequence: CDR1 MNHEY, CDR2 SVGAGI.

About this clonotype: The conserved phenylalanine or tryptophan is not found at the CDR3 terminus, so this likely reflects a read error. V gene TRBV29-1 combines with J gene TRBJ2-5; D is undetermined. This CDR3 has 12 residues. V shed 2 bases and J shed 5 bases, with 9 bases lying between them. The germline V gene encodes CDR1 SQVTM and CDR2 ANQGSEA. CDR3 in amino acids: CSVERAGETQYS. The DNA of the CDR3 is TGCAGCGTTGAAAGGGCTGGGGAGACCCAGTACTCC.

This chain connects TRBV12-3 or TRBV12-4 to TRBJ2-1, with 13 bases fitting TRBD2. This CDR3 is built from 20 residues. With 0 bases clipped from V and 0 bases from J, the junction kept 8 bases outside the gene matches. CDR3 amino acids: CASSLARGLAGPHSYNEQFF. The DNA for the CDR3 is TGTGCCAGCAGTTTAGCGAGGGGACTAGCGGGGCCTCACTCCTACAATGAGCAGTTCTTC.

There are a few counts of this clonotype. The rearrangement uses TRBV5-5 and TRBJ1-1; D is uncertain. The CDR3 spans 16 residues. Between the trimmed V and J ends, which lost 1 base and 0 bases, there was a span of 13 bases. The germline V gene encodes CDR1 SGHKS and CDR2 YYEKEE (reference sequence). The CDR3: CASSLFGGPMNTEAFF. In DNA form, the CDR3 reads TGTGCCAGCAGCTTGTTTGGCGGACCCATGAACACTGAAGCTTTCTTT.

The genes are TRBV7-2 and TRBJ2-1; possible D gene TRBD2, 6 bases. This CDR3 is built from 14 residues. Germline CDR1 is SGHTA and CDR2 is FQGNSA. Trimming left V 5 bases short and J 4 bases short, with 12 bases between. CDR3 coding DNA: TGTGCCAGCAGCCTAAAGCGGGTTTACAATGAGCAGTTCTTC. Translation: CASSLKRVYNEQFF.

This clonotype was observed a handful of times. This chain uses TRBV19 with TRBJ2-1, with a possible D match to TRBD1 (6 bases). V was trimmed by 5 bases and J by 4 bases, leaving 15 bases between them. There are 15 residues in the CDR3. Germline CDR1 and CDR2: LNHDA and SQIVND (reference sequence). CDR3 amino acids: CASSSGTRPYNEQFF. For the CDR3, the DNA is TGTGCCAGTAGTTCCGGGACACGGCCTTACAATGAGCAGTTCTTC.

This clonotype was counted many times. The V call is TRBV11-2, the J call TRBJ2-7, with D perhaps matching TRBD1 (5 bases). V lost 5 bases and J lost 3, with 11 bases in between. This CDR3 spans 13 amino acids. The germline gives CDR1 SGHAT, CDR2 FQNNGV. This CDR3 is CASSRGQGYEQYF. CDR3 bases: TGTGCCAGCAGCAGAGGTCAGGGCTACGAGCAGTACTTC. The whole variable domain, filled in from reference TRBV11-2 and TRBJ2-7, reads EAGVAQSPRYKIIEKRQSVAFWCNPISGHATLYWYQQILGQGPKLLIQFQNNGVVDDSQLPKDRFSAERLKGVDSTLKIQPAKLEDSAVYLCASSRGQGYEQYFGPGTRLTVT.

This clonotype has more than one count but fewer than ten. This chain joins TRBV6-2 or TRBV6-3 and TRBJ1-1; 8 nucleotides align to TRBD1. The junction had 12 bases not matched to a gene; V was cut back by 2 bases and J by 4 bases. The CDR3 contains 17 residues. CDR1 MNHEY and CDR2 SVGEGT come from the germline V gene. The CDR3 DNA reads as TGTGCCAGCAGTTACGCCACGAACAGGGGGGGACCCACTGAAGCTTTCTTT. Translating it yields CASSYATNRGGPTEAFF.

This clonotype was observed a handful of times. V usage is TRBV5-8 and J usage is TRBJ1-4; unclear D gene. V lost 5 bases and J lost 5, with 4 bases in between. The CDR3 is made up of 11 amino acids. Per the germline V gene, CDR1 is SGHTS and CDR2 is YDEGEE. CDR3 residues: CASRPNEKLFF. The CDR3 DNA reads as TGTGCCAGCAGGCCGAATGAAAAACTGTTTTTT.

This clonotype has only a few counts. This rearrangement joins TRBV27 to TRBJ2-1, with a tentative D call TRBD1 (5 bases). Germline assignment: CDR1 MNHEY and CDR2 SMNVEV (reference sequence). The CDR3 spans 14 residues. Deletions cut 0 bases from V and 12 bases from J, with 15 bases between. The CDR3: CASSLSGQYLRQFF. The CDR3, as DNA: TGTGCCAGCAGTTTATCAGGACAATACTTGCGGCAGTTCTTC.

This clonotype was counted between two and nine times. This rearrangement joins TRBV20-1 to TRBJ2-5; D possibly corresponds to TRBD1 (6 bases). The CDR3 consists of 15 residues. V was pared by 0 bases and J by 5 bases, with 16 bases between. Germline V gene sequence: CDR1 DFQATT, CDR2 SNEGSKA (reference sequence). This CDR3 is CSARDLQGRGETQYF. The CDR3 DNA is TGCAGTGCTAGAGATCTTCAGGGTAGGGGGGAGACCCAGTACTTC.

The chain combines TRBV20-1 with TRBJ2-7; 13 positions agree with TRBD2. The ends lost 6 bases at V and 2 bases at J; junction bases unmatched: 10. The CDR3 extends over 16 amino acids. The germline V gene has CDR1 DFQATT and CDR2 SNEGSKA (reference sequence). The CDR3 DNA reads as TGCAGTGCAGCGAGGACTAGCGGGGGCCTTCCCTACGAGCAGTACTTC. Amino acid sequence: CSAARTSGGLPYEQYF.

The chain has TRBV28 and TRBJ1-1; D might be TRBD1 (5 bases). The CDR3 spans 12 residues. CDR1 is MDHEN and CDR2 is SYDVKM in the germline V gene. Between the trimmed V and J ends, which lost 4 bases and 6 bases, there was a span of 9 bases. CDR3: CASSSGPPEAFF. Here the CDR3 DNA reads TGTGCCAGCAGTTCGGGACCTCCTGAAGCTTTCTTT.

The chain recombines TRBV5-1 with TRBJ2-7, with 10 nucleotides matching TRBD1. Germline loops: CDR1 SGHRS, CDR2 YFSETQ. The CDR3 consists of 15 residues. Unmatched junction bases numbered 7, after V lost 4 bases and J lost 3 bases. In DNA form, the CDR3 reads TGCGCCAGCAGCCCGGGACAGGGGAAGGGCTACGAGCAGTACTTC. Encoded protein: CASSPGQGKGYEQYF.

This clonotype showed up just a few times. The chain uses TRBV12-3 or TRBV12-4 and TRBJ2-7; no definite D call. CDR3 size: 12 residues. Trimming shortened V by 3 bases and J by 7 bases, and 10 bases separated the two germline ends. CDR3 region: CASSFNVGEQYF. The DNA for the CDR3 is TGTGCCAGCAGTTTTAACGTCGGAGAGCAGTACTTC.

V is TRBV6-2 or TRBV6-3 and J is TRBJ1-1; D gene unclear. Between the trimmed V and J ends, which lost 4 bases and 7 bases, there was a span of 16 bases. Germline V gene sequence: CDR1 MNHEY, CDR2 SVGEGT. CDR3 length equals 14 residues. CDR3 sequence reads: CASSSGVWGSEAFF. The CDR3 bases are TGTGCCAGCAGTTCAGGAGTGTGGGGAAGTGAAGCTTTCTTT.

This clonotype was observed a few times. The CDR3 region has the DNA TGTGCCATCGGGACTAGCGGGGTGGATACGCAGTATTTT. The encoded protein is CAIGTSGVDTQYF. The V call is TRBV10-3, the J call TRBJ2-3, with 13 positions matching TRBD2. Germline V gene lookup returns CDR1 ENHRY and CDR2 SYGVKD. The CDR3 extends over 13 amino acids. Losses at the gene ends were 8 bases for V and 6 bases for J; bases not matched to a gene: 2.

The rearrangement joins TRBV6-2 or TRBV6-3 to TRBJ2-3; 7 nucleotides match TRBD1. This CDR3 spans 15 amino acids. CDR1 and CDR2 (germline): MNHEY, SVGEGT. The V gene end was trimmed by 5 bases and the J gene end by 3 bases; junction bases not matched to a gene: 8. This CDR3 reads CASSQGQVLTDTQYF. In DNA form, the CDR3 reads TGTGCCAGCAGTCAAGGACAGGTACTGACAGATACGCAGTATTTT.

There are many counts of this clonotype. The rearrangement uses TRBV7-2 and TRBJ2-7; no clear D. V lost 1 base and J 2 bases, leaving 9 bases between the germline ends. This CDR3 has 14 residues. Looked up from germline, CDR1 is SGHTA and CDR2 is FQGNSA. As DNA, the CDR3 is TGTGCCAGCAGCTTAGACCCATCGGCCTACGAGCAGTACTTC. Amino acid sequence: CASSLDPSAYEQYF.

The rearrangement links TRBV7-3 to TRBJ2-5; D is ambiguous. This CDR3 has 13 amino acids. The V gene's germline CDR1 is SGHTA and CDR2 FQGTGA. Deletions cut 5 bases from V and 3 bases from J, with 10 bases between. As DNA, the CDR3 is TGTGCCAGCAGCCGAGCGCGGAAAGAGACCCAGTACTTC. Translating it yields CASSRARKETQYF.

This chain uses TRBV5-6 with TRBJ1-1, with D possibly matching TRBD1 (6 bases). The V gene's germline CDR1 is SGHDT and CDR2 YYEEEE. V gave up 3 bases and J gave up 0 bases, with 15 bases separating them. The CDR3 spans 16 residues. The CDR3 here is CASSYLTGNVNTEAFF. The CDR3 nucleotides read TGTGCCAGCAGCTATTTGACAGGCAACGTGAACACTGAAGCTTTCTTT.